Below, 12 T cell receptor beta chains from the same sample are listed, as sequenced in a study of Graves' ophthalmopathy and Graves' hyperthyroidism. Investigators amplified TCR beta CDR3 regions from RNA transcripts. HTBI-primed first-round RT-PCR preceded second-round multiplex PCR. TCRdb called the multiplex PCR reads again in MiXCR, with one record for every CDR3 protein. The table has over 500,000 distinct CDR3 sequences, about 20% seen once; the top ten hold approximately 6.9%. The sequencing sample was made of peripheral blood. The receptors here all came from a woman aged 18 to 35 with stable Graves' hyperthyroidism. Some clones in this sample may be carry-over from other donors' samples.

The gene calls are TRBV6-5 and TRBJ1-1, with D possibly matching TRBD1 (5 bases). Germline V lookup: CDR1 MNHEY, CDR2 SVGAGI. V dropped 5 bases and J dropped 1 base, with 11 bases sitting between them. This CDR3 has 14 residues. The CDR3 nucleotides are TGTGCCAGCAGTGACTTGAGGGGGAACACTGAAGCTTTCTTT. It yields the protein CASSDLRGNTEAFF.

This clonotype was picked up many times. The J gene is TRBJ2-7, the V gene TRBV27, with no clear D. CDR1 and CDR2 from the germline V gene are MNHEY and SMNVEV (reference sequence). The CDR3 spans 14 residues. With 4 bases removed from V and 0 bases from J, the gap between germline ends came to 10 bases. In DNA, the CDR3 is TGTGCCAGCAGTTATCAGGCCGGCTCCTACGAGCAGTACTTC. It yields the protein CASSYQAGSYEQYF.

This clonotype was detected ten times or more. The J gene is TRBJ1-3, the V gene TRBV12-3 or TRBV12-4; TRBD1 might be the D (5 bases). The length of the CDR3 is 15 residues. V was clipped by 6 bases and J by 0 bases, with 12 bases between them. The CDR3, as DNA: TGTGCCAGCAGGGCCACGACAGACTCTGGAAACACCATATATTTT. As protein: CASRATTDSGNTIYF.

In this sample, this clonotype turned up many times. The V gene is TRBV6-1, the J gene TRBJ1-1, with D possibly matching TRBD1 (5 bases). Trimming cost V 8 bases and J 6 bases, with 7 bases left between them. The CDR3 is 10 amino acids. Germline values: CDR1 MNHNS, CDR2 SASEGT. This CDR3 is CASEGAEAFF. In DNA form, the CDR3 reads TGTGCCAGCGAAGGGGCTGAAGCTTTCTTT.

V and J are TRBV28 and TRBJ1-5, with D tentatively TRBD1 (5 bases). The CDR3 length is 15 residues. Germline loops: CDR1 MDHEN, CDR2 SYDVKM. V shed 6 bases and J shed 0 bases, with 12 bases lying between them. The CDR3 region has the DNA TGTGCCAGCAGGATCAGGGATTATAGCAATCAGCCCCAGCATTTT. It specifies CASRIRDYSNQPQHF.

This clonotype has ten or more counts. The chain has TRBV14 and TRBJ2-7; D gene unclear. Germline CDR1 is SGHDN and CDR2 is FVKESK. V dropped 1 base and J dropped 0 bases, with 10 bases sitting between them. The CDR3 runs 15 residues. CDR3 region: CASSQGILSSYEQYF. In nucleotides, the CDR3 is TGTGCCAGCAGCCAAGGAATACTGAGCTCCTACGAGCAGTACTTC.

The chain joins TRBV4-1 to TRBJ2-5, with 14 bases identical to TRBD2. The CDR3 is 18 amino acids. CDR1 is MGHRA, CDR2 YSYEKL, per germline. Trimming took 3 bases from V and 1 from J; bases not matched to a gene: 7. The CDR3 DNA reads TGCGCCAGCAGCCATCCGACTAGCGGGGGGGCCCCCCAAGAGACCCAGTACTTC. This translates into CASSHPTSGGAPQETQYF.

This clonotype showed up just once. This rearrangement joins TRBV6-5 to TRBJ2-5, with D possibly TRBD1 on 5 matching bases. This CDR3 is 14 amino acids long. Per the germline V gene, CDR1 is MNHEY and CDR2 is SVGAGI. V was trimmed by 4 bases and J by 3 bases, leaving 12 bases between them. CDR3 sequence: CASSLKGKEETQYF. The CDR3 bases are TGTGCCAGCAGTTTGAAGGGGAAGGAAGAGACCCAGTACTTC.

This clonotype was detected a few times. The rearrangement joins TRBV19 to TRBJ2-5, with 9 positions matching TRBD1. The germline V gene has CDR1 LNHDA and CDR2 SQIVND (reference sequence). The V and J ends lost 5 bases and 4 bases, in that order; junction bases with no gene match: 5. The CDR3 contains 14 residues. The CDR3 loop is CASSVVGQGETQYF. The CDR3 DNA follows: TGTGCCAGTAGTGTAGTGGGACAGGGAGAGACCCAGTACTTC.

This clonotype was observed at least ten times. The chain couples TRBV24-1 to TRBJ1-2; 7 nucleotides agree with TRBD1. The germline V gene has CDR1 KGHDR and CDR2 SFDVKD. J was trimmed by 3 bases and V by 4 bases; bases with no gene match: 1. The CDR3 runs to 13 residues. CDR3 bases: TGTGCCACCAGTGACGGGACAGACTATGGCTACACCTTC. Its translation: CATSDGTDYGYTF.

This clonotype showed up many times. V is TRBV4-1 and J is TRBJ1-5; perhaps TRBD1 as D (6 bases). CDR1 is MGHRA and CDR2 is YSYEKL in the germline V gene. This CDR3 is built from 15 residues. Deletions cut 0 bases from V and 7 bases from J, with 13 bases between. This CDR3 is CASSQDPTGNQPQHF. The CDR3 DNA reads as TGCGCCAGCAGCCAAGATCCCACAGGGAACCAGCCCCAGCATTTT.

The CDR3 nucleotides read TGTGCCAGCAGCCCTTTATCGGGCTATGGCTACACCTTC. This translates into CASSPLSGYGYTF. The rearrangement uses TRBV12-3 or TRBV12-4 and TRBJ1-2; D is unresolved. The V gene lost 6 bases and the J gene lost 4 bases, with 12 bases spanning the gap. The CDR3 sequence is 13 residues long.